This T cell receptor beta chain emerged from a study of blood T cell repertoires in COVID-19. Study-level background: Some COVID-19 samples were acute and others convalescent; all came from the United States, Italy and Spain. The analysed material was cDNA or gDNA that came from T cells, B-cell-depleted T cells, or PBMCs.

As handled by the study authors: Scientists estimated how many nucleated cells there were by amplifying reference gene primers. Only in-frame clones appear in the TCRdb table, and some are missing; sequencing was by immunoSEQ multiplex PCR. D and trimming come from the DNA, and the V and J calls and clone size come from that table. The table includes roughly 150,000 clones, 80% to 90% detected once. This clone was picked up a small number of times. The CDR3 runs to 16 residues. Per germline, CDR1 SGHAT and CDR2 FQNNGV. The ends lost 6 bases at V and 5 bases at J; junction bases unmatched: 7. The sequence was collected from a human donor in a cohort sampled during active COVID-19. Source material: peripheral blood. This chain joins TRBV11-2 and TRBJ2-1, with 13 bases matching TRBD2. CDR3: CASRPLAGGEHNEQFF. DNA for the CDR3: TGTGCCAGCAGACCACTAGCGGGAGGGGAACACAATGAGCAGTTCTTC.